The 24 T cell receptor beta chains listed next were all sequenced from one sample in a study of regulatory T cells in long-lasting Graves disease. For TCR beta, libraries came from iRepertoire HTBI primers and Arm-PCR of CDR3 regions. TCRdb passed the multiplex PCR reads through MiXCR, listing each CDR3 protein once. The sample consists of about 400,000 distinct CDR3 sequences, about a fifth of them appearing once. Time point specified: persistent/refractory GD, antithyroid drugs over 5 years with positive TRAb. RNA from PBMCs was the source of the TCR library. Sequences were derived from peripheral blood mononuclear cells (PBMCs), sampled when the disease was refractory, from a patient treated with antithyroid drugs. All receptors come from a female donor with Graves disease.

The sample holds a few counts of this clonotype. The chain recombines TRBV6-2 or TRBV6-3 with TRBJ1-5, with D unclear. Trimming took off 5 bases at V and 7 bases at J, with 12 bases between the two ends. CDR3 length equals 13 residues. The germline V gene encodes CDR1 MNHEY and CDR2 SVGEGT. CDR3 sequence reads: CASSDPPKQPQHF. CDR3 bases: TGTGCCAGCAGTGACCCACCAAAACAGCCCCAGCATTTT.

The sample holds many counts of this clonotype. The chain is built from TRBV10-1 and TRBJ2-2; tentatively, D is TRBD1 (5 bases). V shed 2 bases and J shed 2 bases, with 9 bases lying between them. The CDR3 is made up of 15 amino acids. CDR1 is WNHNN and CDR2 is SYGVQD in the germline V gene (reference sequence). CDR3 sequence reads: CASSERQGNTGELFF. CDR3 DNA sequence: TGCGCCAGCAGTGAGCGGCAGGGAAACACCGGGGAGCTGTTTTTT.

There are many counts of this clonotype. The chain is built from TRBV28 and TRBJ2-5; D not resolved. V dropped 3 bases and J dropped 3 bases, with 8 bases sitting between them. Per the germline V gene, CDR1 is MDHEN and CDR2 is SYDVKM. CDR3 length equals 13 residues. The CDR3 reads CASSLFSEETQYF. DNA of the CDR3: TGTGCCAGCAGTTTGTTCAGTGAAGAGACCCAGTACTTC.

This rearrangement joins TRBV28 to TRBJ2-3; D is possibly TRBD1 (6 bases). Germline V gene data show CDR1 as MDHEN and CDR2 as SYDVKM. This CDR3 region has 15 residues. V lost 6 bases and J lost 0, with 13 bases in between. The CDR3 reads CASSLDRDSTDTQYF. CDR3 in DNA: TGTGCCAGCAGCTTGGACAGAGACAGCACAGATACGCAGTATTTT.

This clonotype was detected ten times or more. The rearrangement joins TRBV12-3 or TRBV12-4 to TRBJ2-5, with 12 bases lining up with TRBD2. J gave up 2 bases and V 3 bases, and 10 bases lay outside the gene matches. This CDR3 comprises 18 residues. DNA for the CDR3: TGTGCCAGCAGTTTGATTCTAGCGGGAGGGGGATTGCAAGAGACCCAGTACTTC. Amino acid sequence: CASSLILAGGGLQETQYF.

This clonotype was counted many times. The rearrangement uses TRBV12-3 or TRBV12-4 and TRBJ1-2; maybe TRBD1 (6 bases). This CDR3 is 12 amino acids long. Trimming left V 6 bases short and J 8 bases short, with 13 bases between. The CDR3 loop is CASRNRASGYTF. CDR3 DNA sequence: TGTGCCAGCAGAAACAGGGCGAGCGGCTACACCTTC.

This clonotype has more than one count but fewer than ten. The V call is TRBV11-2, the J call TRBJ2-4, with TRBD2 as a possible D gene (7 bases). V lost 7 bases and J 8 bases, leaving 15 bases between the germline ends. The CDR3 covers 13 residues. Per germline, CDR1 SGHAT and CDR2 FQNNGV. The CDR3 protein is CASTLGGGDIQYF. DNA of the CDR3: TGTGCCAGCACCCTGGGAGGGGGGGACATTCAGTACTTC.

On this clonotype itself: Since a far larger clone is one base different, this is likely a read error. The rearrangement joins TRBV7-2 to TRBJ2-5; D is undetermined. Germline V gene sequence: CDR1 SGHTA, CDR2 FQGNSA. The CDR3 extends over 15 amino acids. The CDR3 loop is CAGSLAVLNQETQYF. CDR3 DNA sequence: TGTGCCGGCAGCTTAGCAGTACTCAACCAAGAGACCCAGTACTTC.

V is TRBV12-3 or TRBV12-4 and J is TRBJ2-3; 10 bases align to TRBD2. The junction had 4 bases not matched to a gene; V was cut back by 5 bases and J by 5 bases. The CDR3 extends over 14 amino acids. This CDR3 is CASSPSGSRDTQYF. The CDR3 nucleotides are TGTGCCAGCAGTCCTAGCGGGAGTAGAGATACGCAGTATTTT.

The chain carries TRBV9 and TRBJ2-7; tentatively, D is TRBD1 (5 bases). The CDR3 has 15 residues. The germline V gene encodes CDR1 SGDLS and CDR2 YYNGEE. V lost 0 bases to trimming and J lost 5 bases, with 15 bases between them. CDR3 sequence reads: CASSVVGTGDNEQYF. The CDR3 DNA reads TGTGCCAGCAGCGTAGTAGGAACAGGTGACAACGAGCAGTACTTC.

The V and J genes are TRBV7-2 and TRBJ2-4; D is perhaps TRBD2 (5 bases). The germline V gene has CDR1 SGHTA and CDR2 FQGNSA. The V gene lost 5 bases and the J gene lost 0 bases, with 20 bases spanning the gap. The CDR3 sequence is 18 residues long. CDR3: CASSLRGQAFLAKNIQYF. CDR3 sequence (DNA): TGTGCCAGCAGCCTAAGAGGGCAGGCCTTTCTAGCCAAAAACATTCAGTACTTC.

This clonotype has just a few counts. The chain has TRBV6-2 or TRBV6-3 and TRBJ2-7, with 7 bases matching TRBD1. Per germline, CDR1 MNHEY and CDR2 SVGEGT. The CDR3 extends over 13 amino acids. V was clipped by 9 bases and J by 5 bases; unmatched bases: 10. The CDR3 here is CASRDSVGDEQYF. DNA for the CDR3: TGTGCCAGTCGGGACAGCGTCGGGGACGAGCAGTACTTC.

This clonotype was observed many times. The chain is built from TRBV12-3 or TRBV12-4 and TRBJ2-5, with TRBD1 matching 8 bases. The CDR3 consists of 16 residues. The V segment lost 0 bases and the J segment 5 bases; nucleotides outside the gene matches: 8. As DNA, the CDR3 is TGTGCCAGCAGTTTAGCTCGGACAGGGAGTAGGGAGACCCAGTACTTC. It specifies CASSLARTGSRETQYF.

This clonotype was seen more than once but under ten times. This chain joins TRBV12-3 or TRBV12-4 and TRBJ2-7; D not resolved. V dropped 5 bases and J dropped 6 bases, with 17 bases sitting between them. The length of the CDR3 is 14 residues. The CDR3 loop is CASSRSTLLSEQYF. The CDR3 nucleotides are TGTGCCAGCAGTCGAAGTACCCTCTTAAGCGAGCAGTACTTC.

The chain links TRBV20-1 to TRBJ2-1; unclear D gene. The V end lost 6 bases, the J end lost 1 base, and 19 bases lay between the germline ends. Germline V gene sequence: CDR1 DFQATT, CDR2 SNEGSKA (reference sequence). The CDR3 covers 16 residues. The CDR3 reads CSARSPSRSSYNEQFF. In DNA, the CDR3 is TGCAGTGCACGCTCCCCCAGCAGGTCGTCCTACAATGAGCAGTTCTTC.

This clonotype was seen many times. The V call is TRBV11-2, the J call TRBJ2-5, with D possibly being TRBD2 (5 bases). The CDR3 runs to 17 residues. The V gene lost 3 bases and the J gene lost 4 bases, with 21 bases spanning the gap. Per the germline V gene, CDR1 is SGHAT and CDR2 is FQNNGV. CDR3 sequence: CASSFTRERGARETQYF. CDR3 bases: TGTGCCAGCAGCTTCACACGGGAACGGGGAGCGAGAGAGACCCAGTACTTC.

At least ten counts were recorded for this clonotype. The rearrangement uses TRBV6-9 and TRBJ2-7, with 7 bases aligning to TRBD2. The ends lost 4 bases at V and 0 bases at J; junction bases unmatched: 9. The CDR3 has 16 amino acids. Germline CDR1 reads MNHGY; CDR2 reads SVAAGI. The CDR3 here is CASSSQWEGPSYEQYF. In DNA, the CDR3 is TGTGCCAGCAGTTCCCAATGGGAGGGGCCCTCCTACGAGCAGTACTTC.

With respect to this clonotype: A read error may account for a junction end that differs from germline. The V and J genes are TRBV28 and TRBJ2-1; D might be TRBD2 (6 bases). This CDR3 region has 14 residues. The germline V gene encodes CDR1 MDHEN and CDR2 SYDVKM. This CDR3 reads CASSEWDSNNEQFF. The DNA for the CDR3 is TGTGCCAGCAGTGAATGGGACTCCAACAATGAGCAGTTCTTC.

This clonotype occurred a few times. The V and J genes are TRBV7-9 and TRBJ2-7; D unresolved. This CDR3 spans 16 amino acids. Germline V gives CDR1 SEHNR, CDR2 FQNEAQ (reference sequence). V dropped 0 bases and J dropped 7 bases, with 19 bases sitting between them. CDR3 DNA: TGTGCCAGCAGCTTAGCTTTGGCTCACCGTGACGGGGAGCAGTACTTC. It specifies CASSLALAHRDGEQYF. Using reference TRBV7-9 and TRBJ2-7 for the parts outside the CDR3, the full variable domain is DTGVSQNPRHKITKRGQNVTFRCDPISEHNRLYWYRQTLGQGPEFLTYFQNEAQLEKSRLLSDRFSAERPKGSFSTLEIQRTEQGDSAMYLCASSLALAHRDGEQYFGPGTRLTVT.

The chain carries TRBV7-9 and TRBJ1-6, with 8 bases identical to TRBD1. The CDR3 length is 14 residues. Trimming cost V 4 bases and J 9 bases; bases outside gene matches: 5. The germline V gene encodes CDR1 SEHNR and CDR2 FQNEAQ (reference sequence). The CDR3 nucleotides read TGTGCCAGCAGCTCAGGGGGCGCAGGTTCACCCCTCCACTTT. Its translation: CASSSGGAGSPLHF.

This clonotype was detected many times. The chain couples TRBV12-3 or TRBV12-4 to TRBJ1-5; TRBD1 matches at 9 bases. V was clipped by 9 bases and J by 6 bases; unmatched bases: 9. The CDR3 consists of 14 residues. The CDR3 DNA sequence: TGTGCCAGTTCCGGGACAGGGCCGGTTCAGCCCCAGCATTTT. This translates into CASSGTGPVQPQHF.

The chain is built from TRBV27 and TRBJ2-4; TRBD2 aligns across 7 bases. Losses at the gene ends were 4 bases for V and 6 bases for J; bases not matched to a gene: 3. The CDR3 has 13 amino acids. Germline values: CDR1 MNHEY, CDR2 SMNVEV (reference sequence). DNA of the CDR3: TGTGCCAGCAGTTCGGGACTATCAAACATTCAGTACTTC. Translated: CASSSGLSNIQYF.

This CDR3 reads CASTLQGSGANVLTF. The DNA for the CDR3 is TGTGCCAGCACCCTACAGGGCTCTGGGGCCAACGTCCTGACTTTC. This chain joins TRBV12-3 or TRBV12-4 and TRBJ2-6; D possibly corresponds to TRBD1 (6 bases). V was cut by 7 bases and J by 0 bases, with 10 bases left in between. This CDR3 spans 15 amino acids.

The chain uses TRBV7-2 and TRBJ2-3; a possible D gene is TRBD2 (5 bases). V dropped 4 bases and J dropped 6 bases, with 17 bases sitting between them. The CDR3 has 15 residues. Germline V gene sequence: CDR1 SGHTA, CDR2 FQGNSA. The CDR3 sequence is CASSYKPRTDDTQYF. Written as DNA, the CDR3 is TGTGCCAGCAGCTATAAGCCTCGGACTGACGATACGCAGTATTTT.